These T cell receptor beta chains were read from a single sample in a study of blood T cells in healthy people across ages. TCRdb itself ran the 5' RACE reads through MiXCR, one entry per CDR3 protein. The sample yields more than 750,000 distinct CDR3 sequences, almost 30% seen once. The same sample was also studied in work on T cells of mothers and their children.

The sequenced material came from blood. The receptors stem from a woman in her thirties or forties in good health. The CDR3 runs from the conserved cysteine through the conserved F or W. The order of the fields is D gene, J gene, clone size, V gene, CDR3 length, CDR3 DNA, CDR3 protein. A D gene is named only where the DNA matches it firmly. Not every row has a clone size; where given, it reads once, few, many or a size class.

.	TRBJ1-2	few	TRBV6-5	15	TGTGCCAGCAGCTCTACTGGGGGAGGAGTTTATGGCTACACCTTC	CASSSTGGGVYGYTF
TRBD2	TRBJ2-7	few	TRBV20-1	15	TGCAGTGCACTCACTCTGGCGGGGGGGCGGTCGGGGCAGTACTTC	CSALTLAGGRSGQYF
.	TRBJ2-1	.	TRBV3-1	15	TGTGCCAGCAGCCAAGAGTGGGCCTCCTACAATGAGCAGTTCTTC	CASSQEWASYNEQFF
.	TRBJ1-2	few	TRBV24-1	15	TGTGCCACCAGTGATTCGTCTTCCCGCTATCGGGGCTACACCTTC	CATSDSSSRYRGYTF
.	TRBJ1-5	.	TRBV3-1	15	TGTGCCAGCAAAGCGGCAGGATGGGCGGGTCAGCCCCAGCATTTT	CASKAAGWAGQPQHF
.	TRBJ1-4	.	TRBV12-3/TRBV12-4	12	TGTGCCAGCAAAGGAGTTAATGAAAAACTGTTTTTT	CASKGVNEKLFF
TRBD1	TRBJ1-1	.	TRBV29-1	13	TGTAGCGCCGGCAGGGGGCCGGACACTGAAGCTTTCTTT	CSAGRGPDTEAFF
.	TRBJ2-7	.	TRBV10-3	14	TGTGCCATCAGAGGGGCAGATCGGTGCTACGAGCAGTACTTC	CAIRGADRCYEQYF
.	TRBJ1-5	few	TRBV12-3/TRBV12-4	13	TGTGCCAGCAGACTCAGGGAAGTTGGCCCCCAGCATTTT	CASRLREVGPQHF
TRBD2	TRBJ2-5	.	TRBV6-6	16	TGTGCCAGCAGTATACTAGCGCAGAGCTCCTACAATGAGCAGTACTTC	CASSILAQSSYNEQYF
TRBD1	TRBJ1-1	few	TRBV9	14	TGTGCCAGCAGCCGCAGGGGGATGGTGACTGAAGCTTTCTTT	CASSRRGMVTEAFF
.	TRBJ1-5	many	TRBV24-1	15	TGTGCCACCAGTGACCACCGGGACGTTAATCAGCCCCAGCATTTT	CATSDHRDVNQPQHF
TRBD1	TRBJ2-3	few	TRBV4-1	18	TGCGCCAGCAGCCAAGGCAGGATAGGACAGGGGATCACAGATACGCAGTATTTT	CASSQGRIGQGITDTQYF
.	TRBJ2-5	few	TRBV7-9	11	TGTGCCAGCAGCCCGGCTCAGACCCAGTACTTC	CASSPAQTQYF
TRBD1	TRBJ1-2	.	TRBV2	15	TGTGCCAGCAGTACCACAGGGGGCGCAAACTATGGCTACACCTTC	CASSTTGGANYGYTF
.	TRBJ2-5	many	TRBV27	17	TGTGCCAGCAGTGCACAGGACTCGAGGGCACAGAGGGAGACCCAGTACTTC	CASSAQDSRAQRETQYF
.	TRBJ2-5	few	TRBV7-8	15	TGTGCCAGCAGCCGCCGGAGGAATCCTCAAGAGACCCAGTACTTC	CASSRRRNPQETQYF
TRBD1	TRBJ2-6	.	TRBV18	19	TGTGCCAGCTCAAAAAGTCCACAGGGGGAGCCTTCTGGGGCCAACGTCCTGACTTTC	CASSKSPQGEPSGANVLTF